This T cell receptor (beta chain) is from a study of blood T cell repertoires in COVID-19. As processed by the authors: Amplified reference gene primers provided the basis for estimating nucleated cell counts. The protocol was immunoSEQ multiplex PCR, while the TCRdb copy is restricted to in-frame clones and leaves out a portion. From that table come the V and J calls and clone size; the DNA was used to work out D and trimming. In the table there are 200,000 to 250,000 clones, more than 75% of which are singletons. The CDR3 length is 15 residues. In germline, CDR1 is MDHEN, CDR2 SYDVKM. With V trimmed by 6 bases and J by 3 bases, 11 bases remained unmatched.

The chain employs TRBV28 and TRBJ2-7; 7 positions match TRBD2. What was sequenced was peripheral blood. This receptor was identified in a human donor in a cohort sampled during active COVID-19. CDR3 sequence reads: CASSPGGSEGYEQYF. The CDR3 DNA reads TGTGCCAGCAGCCCCGGGGGGAGTGAGGGCTACGAGCAGTACTTC.